A selection of T cell receptor beta chains follows, all from one sample in a study of T cells expressing NK-cell markers. TCRdb reworked the 5' RACE reads into one entry per CDR3 protein, no DNA. In all, the sample yields about 150,000 distinct CDR3 sequences. Sequencing was performed on blood T cells: a sorted CD56 or NKG2C T cell subset, CD4+ or CD8+ T cells, or bulk PBMC T cells (not recorded which). The receptor set was obtained from a woman aged 50 to 60 in good health. Both conserved end residues are part of each CDR3. Size is omitted from some rows. Given values are once, few, many or a class for expanded clones.

j_call v_call clone_size cdr3_aa
TRBJ1-2 TRBV4-1 NA CASSQSWDRQGYGYTF
TRBJ2-1 TRBV24-1 NA CATSDYKLTNNEQFF
TRBJ2-2 TRBV2 NA CASSEAIEWDTGELFF
TRBJ2-3 TRBV3-1 NA CASSRVSAEGDTQYF
TRBJ2-3 TRBV12-3/TRBV12-4 medium-sized CGSSQGDTQYF
TRBJ2-7 TRBV9 NA CASSPTRVGYEQYF
TRBJ2-1 TRBV6-5 NA CASSYQGEENEQFF
TRBJ1-2 TRBV7-9 NA CASSSTGVHYGYTF
TRBJ1-1 TRBV6-5 NA CASSQTPANTEAFF
TRBJ2-1 TRBV5-5 NA CASSFRDWGDNEQFF
TRBJ2-3 TRBV20-1 NA CSARPRIPGLAGGRTDTQYF
TRBJ2-1 TRBV9 NA CASSVSGYSYNEQFF
TRBJ2-7 TRBV11-2 NA CASSTPGEPYEQYF
TRBJ2-7 TRBV6-1 NA CASTAREGSYEQYF
TRBJ2-2 TRBV6-1 NA CASSTLGGQGAGELFF
TRBJ1-5 TRBV6-5 NA CASSLGTSSNQPQHF
TRBJ2-3 TRBV20-1 NA CSAISGGRGMDTQYF
TRBJ2-1 TRBV14 NA CASSQSQGPYNEQFF
TRBJ1-5 TRBV12-5 NA CASGSYSNQPQHF
TRBJ2-1 TRBV11-2 NA CASSPTPVTDPTYNEQFF
TRBJ2-3 TRBV6-2/TRBV6-3 NA CATSASLTDTQYF
TRBJ2-2 TRBV2 NA CASSRSENTGELFF
TRBJ2-3 TRBV7-9 NA CASSLSSGADTQYF
TRBJ2-1 TRBV11-2 NA CASSLGRDYVIDEQFF
TRBJ2-1 TRBV27 NA CASGTLQGAPYNEQFF
TRBJ2-6 TRBV12-3/TRBV12-4 NA CASSWGTYNVLTF
TRBJ2-1 TRBV11-2 NA CASSLGSLPYNEQFF
TRBJ2-5 TRBV7-7 NA CASRKGTGGLAGEETQYF
TRBJ1-5 TRBV13 NA CASSGQGEAQPQHF
TRBJ2-1 TRBV12-5 NA CASGLGRGGENEQFF
TRBJ2-4 TRBV12-3/TRBV12-4 NA CASSSGQGPGEYF
TRBJ2-3 TRBV2 NA CASMAGITDTQYF
TRBJ2-7 TRBV7-9 NA CASSSILAGYNEQYF
TRBJ2-1 TRBV12-3/TRBV12-4 NA CASWDRGNEQFF
TRBJ2-7 TRBV4-1 NA CASSQGTSHSDEQYF
TRBJ2-1 TRBV5-1 NA CASSLFVAGGMYNEQFF
TRBJ2-1 TRBV13 NA CASSFRGQGKFF
TRBJ2-2 TRBV10-3 NA CAISDTHENTGELFF
TRBJ2-1 TRBV6-2/TRBV6-3 NA CASSYLWEEQFF
TRBJ2-5 TRBV12-3/TRBV12-4 NA CASTLNRGQETQYF
TRBJ2-1 TRBV12-3/TRBV12-4 NA CASSRGTAIYNEQFF
TRBJ1-2 TRBV7-2 NA CASSLGPLYGYTF
TRBJ2-1 TRBV6-2/TRBV6-3 NA CASSYTGPSSYNEQFF
TRBJ2-1 TRBV14 NA CASSRTLSYNEQFF
TRBJ2-7 TRBV7-9 NA CASSRAGYEQYF
TRBJ1-2 TRBV12-3/TRBV12-4 NA CASSLFGRTYGYTF
TRBJ2-7 TRBV5-1 NA CASSLPSSGSYEQYF
TRBJ1-1 TRBV20-1 NA CSASGDGRSNTEAFF
TRBJ2-2 TRBV2 NA CASLQDSGELFF
TRBJ1-1 TRBV4-2 NA CASSQGLGDPAFF
TRBJ2-2 TRBV29-1 NA CSVEQTSGKAGELFF
TRBJ2-2 TRBV4-1 NA CASSLVDKLGRNTGELFF
TRBJ1-2 TRBV27 NA CASSSRGGDIYGYTF
TRBJ2-1 TRBV3-1 NA CASSQEGYLFF